This T cell receptor beta chain was captured by sequencing in a study of regulatory T cells. Every patient with CD3G deficiency had evidence of autoimmunity. Sorting split CD4+ cells into CD25-high CD127-low Tregs and CD25-low CD127-high conventional T cells. Primers: 52 TRBV forward and 13 TRBJ reverse. Sequencing was performed with immunoSEQ multiplex PCR; in TCRdb, only in-frame clones are kept and a portion is missing. The sample consists of under 35,000 clones, roughly 93% of them appearing once. The CDR3 runs to 16 residues. CDR1 and CDR2 (germline): SGHVS, FQNEAQ. V gave up 5 bases and J gave up 10 bases; unmatched junction bases: 13. Study outcomes and limitations: Regulatory T cells showed the strongest V-J pair restriction and V/J gene skewing among patient repertoires. In CD3G-deficient patients, conventional CD4+ T cells were enriched for hydrophobic CDR3 residues at positions 6 and 7.

As to this clone: Antigen: not known.

This TCR came from a child aged 2 to 9 with CD3G deficiency. Sequencing was carried out using conventional CD4+ T cells sorted from blood. The rearrangement uses TRBV7-8 and TRBJ1-6, with TRBD1 identical over 8 bases. As DNA, the CDR3 is TGTGCCAGCAGCCCCGCGCGGACAGGGTTTTTGTCACCCCTCCACTTT. As protein: CASSPARTGFLSPLHF.